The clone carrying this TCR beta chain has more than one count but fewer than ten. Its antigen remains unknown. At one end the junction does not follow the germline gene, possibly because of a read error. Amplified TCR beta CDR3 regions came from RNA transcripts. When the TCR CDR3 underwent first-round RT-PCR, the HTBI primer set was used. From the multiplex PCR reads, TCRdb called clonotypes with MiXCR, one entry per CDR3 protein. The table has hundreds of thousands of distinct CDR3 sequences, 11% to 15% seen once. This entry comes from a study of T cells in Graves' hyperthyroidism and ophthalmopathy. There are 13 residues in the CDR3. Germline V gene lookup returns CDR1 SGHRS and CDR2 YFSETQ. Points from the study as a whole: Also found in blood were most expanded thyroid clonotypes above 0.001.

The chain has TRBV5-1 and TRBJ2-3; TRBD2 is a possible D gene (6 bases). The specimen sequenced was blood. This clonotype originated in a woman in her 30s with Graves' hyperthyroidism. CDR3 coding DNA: TGCGTCAGCAGCTTGAAGCGGGCAGATACGCAGTATTTT. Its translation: CVSSLKRADTQYF.